This T cell receptor (beta chain) was retrieved from a study of lymphopenia after photon versus proton radiotherapy. Whole-study results and caveats: Relative stability marked proton patients; photon patients lost diversity and naive cells. Better survival with proton therapy was suggested as possible, not demonstrated. After the lymphocyte nadir, photon-treated repertoires showed oligoclonal expansion, especially of CD8+ Temra cells.

Sequenced by immunoSEQ multiplex PCR; TCRdb stores in-frame clones only, minus some. This sample has some 170,000 clones, with roughly nine tenths found just once. On this clone itself: The antigen remains unidentified.

CDR1 is MNHEY and CDR2 is SVGAGI in the germline V gene. The V gene lost 5 bases and the J gene lost 4 bases, with 16 bases spanning the gap. The CDR3 loop spans 15 amino acids. This TCR was sampled from a man aged 50 or older with gastric cancer. The rearrangement uses TRBV6-5 and TRBJ2-3, with D possibly matching TRBD1 (6 bases). Sequenced here: peripheral blood, sampled from a patient treated with photon-based radiotherapy. In nucleotides, the CDR3 is TGTGCCAGCAGTCAACCAACAGGGTTAGCAGATACGCAGTATTTT. This gives the protein CASSQPTGLADTQYF.